The source of this TCR beta chain is a study of T-cell reconstitution after alpha-beta-depleted transplantation in children. This sample's TCRbeta library carried unique molecular identifier barcodes. TCRdb re-analysed the PCR reads in MiXCR, keeping a single row per CDR3 protein. This repertoire shows some 450,000 distinct CDR3 sequences, 43% found once; its top ten account for under 35%. CDR3 length: 13 residues. CDR1 SQVTM and CDR2 ANQGSEA come from the germline V gene. Unmatched junction bases numbered 3, after V lost 6 bases and J lost 3 bases. This clonotype was observed many times. The genes are TRBV29-1 and TRBJ1-1; 11 bases are shared with TRBD1. The receptor was derived from a girl aged 2 to 10 with aplastic anemia, due to receive a stem cell transplant. The sample in question was PBMCs, obtained before TCRalphabeta/CD19-depleted stem cell transplant. CDR3 bases: TGCAGCGTGGTGGGACAGGGGGACACTGAAGCTTTCTTT. Translating it yields CSVVGQGDTEAFF.